A selection of T cell receptor beta chains follows, all from one sample in a study of blood T cell repertoires in COVID-19. Sequenced by immunoSEQ multiplex PCR; TCRdb stores in-frame clones only, minus some. Altogether roughly 120,000 clones are present, about 93% being singletons, with the ten largest covering around 2%. Sequencing was performed on peripheral blood. These receptors all stem from a man aged 50-60 years with COVID-19, enrolled during active disease. Both conserved end residues are part of each CDR3. The D gene is left open where the match is weak. Only some rows state a clone size, as once, few, many or a class for expanded clones.

V	size	J	D	DNA	CDR3
TRBV3-1/TRBV3-2	.	TRBJ2-1	TRBD2	TGTGCCAGCAGCCAGACCCTGGGCGGGAGGAACAATGAGCAGTTCTTC	CASSQTLGGRNNEQFF
TRBV18	once	TRBJ2-1	.	TGTGCCAGCTCACCATCCACCTACAATGAGCAGTTCTTC	CASSPSTYNEQFF
TRBV7-2	.	TRBJ2-3	.	TGTGCCAGCAGCTTAAGCGTAGGTGGCACAGATACGCAGTATTTT	CASSLSVGGTDTQYF
TRBV5-1	once	TRBJ2-3	TRBD2	TGCGCCAGCAGCCCCAGCGGGGGAGGGGATACGCAGTATTTT	CASSPSGGGDTQYF
TRBV7-3	few	TRBJ2-2	.	TGTGCCAGCAGACGTGGCGGTTACACCGGGGAGCTGTTTTTT	CASRRGGYTGELFF
TRBV29-1	.	TRBJ1-2	.	TGCAGCGTTGAAAGGTCAGGGGGCTACACCTTC	CSVERSGGYTF
TRBV12-3/TRBV12-4	.	TRBJ1-2	.	TGTGCCAGCGGCCGAGGGGGATTCTATGGCTACACCTTC	CASGRGGFYGYTF
TRBV4-2	.	TRBJ2-2	.	TGTGCCAGCAGCATAAGCCGTTGGAACACCGGGGAGCTGTTTTTT	CASSISRWNTGELFF
TRBV5-1	.	TRBJ2-1	.	TGCGCCAGCAGCTTGGGAGCGGAGAATGAGCAGTTCTTC	CASSLGAENEQFF
TRBV9	.	TRBJ2-2	TRBD1	TGTGCCAGCAGCGTAAACAGGGGAAGTCTGTTTTTT	CASSVNRGSLFF
TRBV7-9	.	TRBJ2-1	.	TGTGCCAGCAGCAACCCTCGCGGGGCGGGCATCTCCTACAATGAGCAGTTCTTC	CASSNPRGAGISYNEQFF
TRBV11-2	once	TRBJ2-3	.	TGTGCCAGCAGCTTAGAGCCGTTGAATACGGGGTATTTT	CASSLEPLNTGYF
TRBV19	.	TRBJ2-7	TRBD1	TGTGCCAGTAGTCCACAGACAGGGGTGGGCGAGCAGTACTTC	CASSPQTGVGEQYF
TRBV5-4	.	TRBJ2-3	.	TGTGCCAGCAGCTTTTACTTGGGGGGACAGTATACGCAGTATTTT	CASSFYLGGQYTQYF
TRBV6-2/TRBV6-3	.	TRBJ2-7	.	TGTGCCAGCAGTTTGCACAGATACGAGCAGTACTTC	CASSLHRYEQYF
TRBV2	.	TRBJ1-6	.	TGTGCCAGCAGTGACAGGGGAATCGGCTCACCCCTCCACTTT	CASSDRGIGSPLHF
TRBV18	.	TRBJ2-1	TRBD1	TGTGCCAGCTCACCCCGGGACAGGGTCGGCAACAATGAGCAGTTCTTC	CASSPRDRVGNNEQFF
TRBV3-1/TRBV3-2	.	TRBJ2-1	TRBD2	TGTGCCAGCAGCCAACCCAGCGGGAGGCGCTACAATGAGCAGTTCTTC	CASSQPSGRRYNEQFF
TRBV7-2	.	TRBJ2-5	.	TGTGCCAGCAGCTCCCGGGTCGCCCGGGAGACCCAGTACTTC	CASSSRVARETQYF
TRBV28	few	TRBJ2-7	TRBD1	TGTGCTACCTTGCGGGCAGGGGGCTACGAGCAGTACTTC	CATLRAGGYEQYF
TRBV5-1	.	TRBJ2-2	.	TGCGCCAGCGTCGGGACTTCCGGAAACACCGGGGAGCTGTTTTTT	CASVGTSGNTGELFF
TRBV6-5	.	TRBJ2-2	.	TGTGCCACATTTGACAGGAACACCGGGGAGCTGTTTTTT	CATFDRNTGELFF
TRBV7-9	.	TRBJ1-1	.	TGTGCCAGCAGCTTGGAGGGGAACACTGAAGCTTTCTTT	CASSLEGNTEAFF
TRBV19	.	TRBJ1-1	TRBD1	TGTGCCAGTAGTAGGAGGCCGGCAGGGGGCCTGAACACTGAAGCTTTCTTT	CASSRRPAGGLNTEAFF
TRBV18	.	TRBJ2-4	.	TGTGCCAGCTCACCGCAGGTAGCCAAAAACATTCAGTACTTC	CASSPQVAKNIQYF
TRBV5-1	once	TRBJ2-5	.	TGCGCCAGCAGCCTCCAAGAGACCCAGTACTTC	CASSLQETQYF
TRBV7-2	.	TRBJ2-5	.	TGTGCCAGCAGCTTAGGCGCGGTACAAGAGACCCAGTACTTC	CASSLGAVQETQYF
TRBV9	.	TRBJ2-1	TRBD2	TGTGCCAGCAGCATTAGCGGGTCCAACAATGAGCAGTTCTTC	CASSISGSNNEQFF
TRBV7-3	.	TRBJ2-1	.	TGTGCCAGCAGCCAGGGGCTAGAGTGGAATGAGCAGTTCTTC	CASSQGLEWNEQFF
TRBV27	once	TRBJ2-1	TRBD1	TGTGCCAGCAGTTTAGACAGGGCCCTAGATGAGCAGTTCTTC	CASSLDRALDEQFF
TRBV19	.	TRBJ2-5	.	TGTGCCAGTAGTGCGCACAGCCGAATCGAGACCCAGTACTTC	CASSAHSRIETQYF
TRBV19	.	TRBJ2-3	TRBD2	TGTGCCAGTAGTAGCCTAGCGGACACAGATACGCAGTATTTT	CASSSLADTDTQYF
TRBV30	.	TRBJ2-7	.	TGTGCCTGGACGGCGGAGGGGGAGCAGTACTTC	CAWTAEGEQYF
TRBV5-1	.	TRBJ2-2	TRBD2	TGCGCCAGCAGCTTGGCTTGGGCGGGAGCCTCGAACACCGGGGAGCTGTTTTTT	CASSLAWAGASNTGELFF
TRBV5-1	.	TRBJ2-1	TRBD1	TGCGCCAGCAGCTTTCGCGTGGACAGGGAGAGATACAATGAGCAGTTCTTC	CASSFRVDRERYNEQFF
TRBV12-3/TRBV12-4	.	TRBJ2-7	.	TGTGCCAGCAGTTTAGGGGCATACGAGCAGTACTTC	CASSLGAYEQYF
TRBV30	.	TRBJ1-2	.	TGTGCCTGGGGGCAGGGCCCCTCCTATGTTTGGTACACCTTC	CAWGQGPSYVWYTF
TRBV2	.	TRBJ1-5	TRBD1	TGTGCCAGCAGTCATAACTACCCAGGGGGGATTTTGCATTTT	CASSHNYPGGILHF
TRBV10-2	.	TRBJ1-2	TRBD1	TGCGCCAGCAATCCCATGTGGCAGGGGGCTCGATTGAACTATGGCTACACCTTC	CASNPMWQGARLNYGYTF
TRBV19	.	TRBJ2-2	.	TGTGCCAGTAGTATGAACGGGAGACGGGGCACCGGGGAGCTGTTTTTT	CASSMNGRRGTGELFF
TRBV6-5	.	TRBJ2-3	TRBD2	TGTGCCAGCACCCTCCCGGGGGGGACAGATACGCAGTATTTT	CASTLPGGTDTQYF
TRBV20-1	.	TRBJ2-1	.	TGCAGTGCTAGTTCGTATCAGGGTAGGTGGAATGAGCAGTTCTTC	CSASSYQGRWNEQFF
TRBV28	once	TRBJ2-5	.	TGTGCCAGCAGTTTATACGGGAGCCAAGAGACCCAGTACTTC	CASSLYGSQETQYF
TRBV10-3	.	TRBJ2-1	.	TGTGCCATCAGTACAGAAGTCATGAGCTCCTACAATGAGCAGTTCTTC	CAISTEVMSSYNEQFF
TRBV10-2	.	TRBJ2-1	TRBD2	TGCGCCAGCAGTGAGTTCCTGACTAGCGGGAGCCCCAATGAGCAGTTCTTC	CASSEFLTSGSPNEQFF
TRBV11-2	once	TRBJ2-3	.	TGTGCCAGCAGCCCGGGGGGCGGCACAGATACGCAGTATTTT	CASSPGGGTDTQYF
TRBV6-5	.	TRBJ1-6	.	TGTGCCAGCAGTTCGTGGCAGGGATATAATTCACCCCTCCACTTT	CASSSWQGYNSPLHF
TRBV6-5	once	TRBJ2-1	.	TGTGCCAGCAGTTGGGGCAGGCCCTCCTACAATGAGCAGTTCTTC	CASSWGRPSYNEQFF
TRBV2	.	TRBJ2-5	TRBD1	TGTGCCAGCAGACGACAGGGTAGAGAGACCCAGTACTTC	CASRRQGRETQYF
TRBV28	.	TRBJ2-5	.	TGTGCCACCACCAGGGCCGAGACCCAGTACTTC	CATTRAETQYF
TRBV18	.	TRBJ2-5	TRBD2	TGTGCCAGCTCAACCTTGACTAGCCTGCAAGAGACCCAGTACTTC	CASSTLTSLQETQYF
TRBV10-3	.	TRBJ2-3	TRBD1	TGTGCCACAACAGGGACAGGGTGGGCAGATACGCAGTATTTT	CATTGTGWADTQYF
TRBV9	.	TRBJ1-1	.	TGTGCCAGCAGCGTAGCTCTCGGGACTGAAGCTTTCTTT	CASSVALGTEAFF